Shown below are 12 T cell receptor beta chains from a single sample sequenced in a study of T-cell reconstitution after alpha-beta-depleted transplantation in children. This sample's TCRbeta library carried unique molecular identifier barcodes. In TCRdb, the PCR reads were re-called with MiXCR into one record per CDR3 protein. The sample has 200,000 to 250,000 distinct CDR3 sequences; 9% to 10% are singletons. The specimen comprised PBMCs from the stem cell graft donor, sampled from the stem cell graft. The receptors were sampled from a human donor who donated a stem cell graft to a child with SCID.

In its sample, this clonotype was seen many times. CDR3 residues: CAITNRETQYF. In nucleotides, the CDR3 is TGTGCCATCACCAATAGGGAGACCCAGTACTTC. The chain has TRBV28 and TRBJ2-5; D not certain. This CDR3 spans 11 amino acids. The V gene lost 10 bases and the J gene lost 5 bases, with 11 bases spanning the gap. Germline V gene data show CDR1 as MDHEN and CDR2 as SYDVKM.

This clonotype was detected ten times or more. The chain has TRBV28 and TRBJ1-5; D perhaps matches TRBD1 (5 bases). Germline CDR1 and CDR2: MDHEN and SYDVKM. The length of the CDR3 is 14 residues. The germline V and J ends were trimmed by 7 bases and 3 bases, with 13 bases remaining between them. Here the CDR3 reads CASKIGESNQPQHF. The CDR3 DNA reads TGTGCCAGCAAGATAGGGGAGTCCAATCAGCCCCAGCATTTT.

This clonotype was detected many times. The chain couples TRBV5-1 to TRBJ2-3; 14 nucleotides align to TRBD2. V was clipped by 0 bases and J by 13 bases; unmatched bases: 10. The CDR3 is 16 residues long. In germline, CDR1 is SGHRS, CDR2 YFSETQ. The CDR3 sequence is CASSLAGTSGGPMEYF. The CDR3 bases are TGCGCCAGCAGCTTGGCCGGGACTAGCGGGGGTCCTATGGAGTATTTT.

This clonotype was seen ten or more times. The V call is TRBV6-5, the J call TRBJ2-7; D remains unclear. Germline V gene sequence: CDR1 MNHEY, CDR2 SVGAGI. The CDR3 loop spans 16 amino acids. Between the trimmed V and J ends, which lost 2 bases and 0 bases, there was a span of 14 bases. The CDR3 coding sequence is TGTGCCAGCAGTTACCCAGGCCCGTCAAGCTCCTACGAGCAGTACTTC. This sequence encodes CASSYPGPSSSYEQYF.

This clonotype showed up many times. The chain combines TRBV7-2 with TRBJ2-4; possible D gene TRBD1, 7 bases. The germline V gene has CDR1 SGHTA and CDR2 FQGNSA. The CDR3 is made up of 15 amino acids. V shed 3 bases and J shed 8 bases, with 17 bases lying between them. DNA of the CDR3: TGTGCCAGCAGCTTTATGGAGGGGGCCCCATACATTCAGTACTTC. Amino acid sequence: CASSFMEGAPYIQYF.

This clonotype was detected many times. J is TRBJ2-1 and V is TRBV3-1, with D hard to call. Trimming cost V 2 bases and J 7 bases, with 12 bases left between them. Germline V gives CDR1 LGHDT, CDR2 YNNKEL (reference sequence). The CDR3 is made up of 14 amino acids. The CDR3 reads CASSQRLGWNEQFF. In DNA, the CDR3 is TGTGCCAGCAGCCAACGTCTAGGGTGGAATGAGCAGTTCTTC.

In this sample, this clonotype turned up many times. The gene calls are TRBV5-1 and TRBJ2-2, with TRBD1 matching 8 bases. V lost 4 bases to trimming and J lost 6 bases; unmatched junction nucleotides: 8. CDR1 SGHRS and CDR2 YFSETQ come from the germline V gene. The CDR3 has 15 residues. CDR3 DNA: TGCGCCAGCAGCAGGGAGACAGGGGTTTCCGGGGAGCTGTTTTTT. Its translation: CASSRETGVSGELFF.

This clonotype has ten or more counts. The chain's CDR3 is CSAPWMNTEAFF. CDR3 coding DNA: TGCAGTGCTCCCTGGATGAACACTGAAGCTTTCTTT. This chain uses TRBV20-1 with TRBJ1-1; no clear D gene. The CDR3 spans 12 residues. With 5 bases removed from V and 0 bases from J, the gap between germline ends came to 7 bases. Germline CDR1 reads DFQATT; CDR2 reads SNEGSKA (reference sequence).

This clonotype was observed at least ten times. The chain uses TRBV20-1 and TRBJ2-7; TRBD2 matches at 9 bases. With V trimmed by 4 bases and J by 2 bases, 3 bases remained unmatched. This CDR3 region has 13 residues. Germline CDR1 DFQATT, CDR2 SNEGSKA (reference sequence). The CDR3 DNA follows: TGCAGTGCTAAAATAGCGGGGGCCTACGAGCAGTACTTC. Residues: CSAKIAGAYEQYF.

This clonotype was picked up many times. The rearrangement joins TRBV6-5 to TRBJ1-2; 7 bases line up with TRBD1. CDR3 length: 17 amino acids. Germline V lookup: CDR1 MNHEY, CDR2 SVGAGI. V lost 1 base, J lost 4 bases, and 12 bases stayed unmatched. The CDR3 loop reads CASSYYARQGDVYGYTF. The CDR3 DNA follows: TGTGCCAGCAGTTACTATGCCCGACAGGGCGATGTCTATGGCTACACCTTC.

This clonotype was observed at least ten times. V and J are TRBV28 and TRBJ1-2; 8 bases line up with TRBD1. The germline gives CDR1 MDHEN, CDR2 SYDVKM. The V and J ends lost 2 bases and 8 bases, in that order; junction bases with no gene match: 10. The length of the CDR3 is 15 residues. DNA of the CDR3: TGTGCCAGCAGTTTAAGGCAGGGGGCAGTTTGGGGCTACACCTTC. Its translation is CASSLRQGAVWGYTF.

This clonotype was seen only a few times. This chain uses TRBV5-6 with TRBJ1-2; D might be TRBD1 (5 bases). CDR3 length: 14 amino acids. Germline CDR1 and CDR2: SGHDT and YYEEEE. V was shortened by 3 bases and J by 1 base, with 10 bases between the two germline ends. In DNA form, the CDR3 reads TGTGCCAGCAGCTCCAGGGAACTTAACTATGGCTACACCTTC. Its protein product is CASSSRELNYGYTF.